The 32 T cell receptor beta chains listed next were all sequenced from one sample in a study of cytomegalovirus exposure and HLA in healthy donors. The PCR used 60 Vbeta and 13 Jbeta primers. TCRdb's copy holds only in-frame clones and misses some; the assay was immunoSEQ multiplex PCR. In the table there are about 190,000 clones, about 69% of which are singletons. The material sequenced was PBMCs. The receptors derive from a man aged 25-40 years in good health and CMV-seropositive.

The V and J genes are TRBV10-3 and TRBJ1-1, with TRBD1 matching over 8 bases. This CDR3 region has 11 residues. Germline V lookup: CDR1 ENHRY, CDR2 SYGVKD. V lost 4 bases and J lost 9; bases outside the gene matches: 1. The chain's CDR3 is CAISGTGQAFF. CDR3 coding DNA: TGTGCCATCAGTGGGACAGGGCAAGCTTTCTTT.

V gene TRBV4-3 combines with J gene TRBJ2-1; TRBD2 matches 9 bases. Trimming at V came to 4 bases and at J to 3 bases, leaving 4 bases not matched to a gene. This CDR3 has 15 residues. CDR1 and CDR2 from the germline V gene are LGHNA and YSLEER. This CDR3 reads CASSRGAGGYNEQFF. CDR3 nucleotides: TGCGCCAGCAGCCGGGGAGCGGGGGGCTACAATGAGCAGTTCTTC.

The genes are TRBV30 and TRBJ1-2, with no clear D. The CDR3 has 12 residues. Germline values: CDR1 GTSNPN, CDR2 SVGIG (reference sequence). Trimming shortened V by 3 bases and J by 0 bases, and 5 bases separated the two germline ends. CDR3 DNA: TGTGCCTGGAGGGTAGCTAACTATGGCTACACCTTC. Translating gives CAWRVANYGYTF.

J is TRBJ2-3 and V is TRBV5-1; a possible D gene is TRBD2 (5 bases). The CDR3 contains 14 residues. CDR1 and CDR2 (germline): SGHRS, YFSETQ. V lost 6 bases and J lost 5, with 16 bases in between. CDR3 DNA sequence: TGCGCCAGCACTAAGGACTTCGGCGAAGATACGCAGTATTTT. It yields the protein CASTKDFGEDTQYF.

The chain links TRBV14 to TRBJ2-4; TRBD1 aligns across 7 bases. The CDR3 sequence is 15 residues long. CDR1 and CDR2 (germline): SGHDN, FVKESK. The junction had 10 bases not matched to a gene; V was cut back by 4 bases and J by 7 bases. CDR3: CASSPRGQGGNIQYF. The DNA for the CDR3 is TGTGCCAGCAGCCCGAGGGGGCAGGGTGGGAACATTCAGTACTTC.

The rearrangement joins TRBV27 to TRBJ2-5, with D tentatively TRBD2 (5 bases). Between the trimmed V and J ends, which lost 3 bases and 1 base, there was a span of 12 bases. This CDR3 region has 15 residues. The germline CDR1 and CDR2 sequences are MNHEY and SMNVEV (reference sequence). The CDR3 DNA sequence: TGTGCCAGCAGTTTGAATAGCGCCCTCCAAGAGACCCAGTACTTC. It yields the protein CASSLNSALQETQYF.

As concerns this clone: Additional DNA sequences in this sample encode the identical CDR3. The rearrangement uses TRBV7-5 and TRBJ1-5; the table's D gene call, TRBD1, was not cross checked with the DNA. TRBV7-5 is given as a pseudogene. The CDR3 contains 17 residues. The DNA of the CDR3 is TGCGCCAGAAGCCAAAGAACGACAGGGACGAGCAATCAGCCCCAGCATTTT. This gives the protein CARSQRTTGTSNQPQHF.

The V gene is TRBV5-4, the J gene TRBJ2-7; TRBD2 aligns across 8 bases. The trim removed 4 bases at V and 0 bases at J, leaving 3 bases unmatched. The CDR3 loop spans 14 amino acids. CDR1 SGHNT and CDR2 YYREEE come from the germline V gene (reference sequence). The CDR3 loop reads CASSTGGASYEQYF. The CDR3 nucleotides read TGTGCCAGCAGCACCGGGGGGGCCTCCTACGAGCAGTACTTC.

This clone was found a few times. The chain has TRBV4-3 and TRBJ2-1; 10 nucleotides match TRBD2. The junction had 9 bases not matched to a gene; V was cut back by 4 bases and J by 9 bases. The CDR3 sequence is 15 residues long. Germline loops: CDR1 LGHNA, CDR2 YSLEER. The CDR3 coding sequence is TGCGCCAGCAGCCCAGCGGGGGGGCGTCAGGGTGAGCAGTTCTTC. This encodes CASSPAGGRQGEQFF.

The chain is built from TRBV15 and TRBJ1-5; D remains unclear. The germline V gene encodes CDR1 LNHNV and CDR2 YYDKDF (reference sequence). This CDR3 region has 16 residues. Between the trimmed V and J ends, which lost 3 bases and 0 bases, there was a span of 12 bases. CDR3 sequence (DNA): TGTGCCACCAGCAGGGCCCCACGAAATAGCAATCAGCCCCAGCATTTT. Residues: CATSRAPRNSNQPQHF. The variable domain in full, with the rest retrieved from reference TRBV15 and TRBJ1-5, is DAMVIQNPRYQVTQFGKPVTLSCSQTLNHNVMYWYQQKSSQAPKLLFHYYDKDFNNEADTPDNFQSRRPNTSFCFLDIRSPGLGDTAMYLCATSRAPRNSNQPQHFGDGTRLSIL.

Only a few counts were recorded for this clone. The chain has TRBV27 and TRBJ1-1; 7 bases are shared with TRBD1. The ends lost 4 bases at V and 5 bases at J; junction bases unmatched: 7. Germline-derived CDR1 and CDR2 are MNHEY and SMNVEV (reference sequence). The CDR3 runs to 14 residues. CDR3 region: CASSSQTGRTEAFF. CDR3 coding DNA: TGTGCCAGCAGTTCCCAGACAGGGAGGACTGAAGCTTTCTTT.

The CDR3 DNA follows: TGCAGCGTTGGGACCCGACAGGGCGGTAATGAAAAACTGTTTTTT. Translating gives CSVGTRQGGNEKLFF. The J gene is TRBJ1-4, the V gene TRBV29-1, with 7 bases identical to TRBD1. Trimming took 4 bases from V and 4 from J; bases not matched to a gene: 9. Germline V gene lookup returns CDR1 SQVTM and CDR2 ANQGSEA. The CDR3 loop spans 15 amino acids.

Only one count was recorded for this clone. This rearrangement joins TRBV6-6 to TRBJ1-2; a possible D gene is TRBD1 (5 bases). V was clipped by 8 bases and J by 2 bases, with 12 bases between them. The V gene's germline CDR1 is MNHNY and CDR2 SVGAGI (reference sequence). The CDR3 sequence is 13 residues long. CDR3 DNA: TGTGCCAGCGGCGGGGAGGGGAACTATGGCTACACCTTC. Residues: CASGGEGNYGYTF.

This chain joins TRBV5-1 and TRBJ2-5; 9 positions agree with TRBD1. The better agreement between TRBJ2-7 and the DNA end casts doubt on the J call. The CDR3 spans 13 residues. Germline CDR1 and CDR2: SGHRS and YFSETQ. CDR3 sequence (DNA): TGCGCCAGCCGGGACAGGGACGTTGGCGAGCAGTACTTC. This codes for CASRDRDVGEQYF.

CDR3 sequence reads: CASSPIRREGDYEQYF. DNA for the CDR3: TGTGCCAGCAGCCCGATTCGCCGGGAGGGCGACTACGAGCAGTACTTC. This chain joins TRBV11-2 and TRBJ2-7; 8 bases are a match to TRBD2. V was pared by 5 bases and J by 3 bases, with 12 bases of the junction left unmatched. Germline CDR1 is SGHAT and CDR2 is FQNNGV. CDR3 length: 16 residues.

The J gene is TRBJ1-2, the V gene TRBV7-9; 7 bases are shared with TRBD1. There are 11 residues in the CDR3. From germline, CDR1 is SEHNR and CDR2 FQNEAQ (reference sequence). The chain's CDR3 is CSGQVPSGYTF. The DNA of the CDR3 is TGTTCCGGACAGGTTCCCAGCGGCTACACCTTC.

The chain employs TRBV30 and TRBJ2-5; D unclear. This CDR3 spans 13 amino acids. V lost 2 bases, J lost 2 bases, and 9 bases lay in between. CDR1 is GTSNPN, CDR2 SVGIG, per germline (reference sequence). CDR3 region: CAWSWQTQETQYF. The CDR3 DNA reads TGTGCCTGGAGTTGGCAGACTCAAGAGACCCAGTACTTC.

Concerning this clone: Mismatch with germline at one junction end may stem from a read error. The chain employs TRBV7-9 and TRBJ2-7, with 9 bases lining up with TRBD2. CDR3 size: 15 residues. The germline V gene has CDR1 SEHNR and CDR2 FQNEAQ (reference sequence). The CDR3 DNA reads as TGTTCCAGCAGCTTAGCGGGAGCGGTACAAGGGGAGCAGTACTTC. Translating it yields CSSSLAGAVQGEQYF.

This chain links TRBV27 with TRBJ2-1, with D possibly TRBD2 on 6 matching bases. The V end was cut by 3 bases, the J end by 0 bases, with 9 bases between. Per the germline V gene, CDR1 is MNHEY and CDR2 is SMNVEV (reference sequence). There are 15 residues in the CDR3. CDR3: CASSFTGSSYNEQFF. As DNA, the CDR3 is TGTGCCAGCAGTTTTACCGGGAGCTCCTACAATGAGCAGTTCTTC.

This sequence joins TRBV19 and TRBJ1-4; weak D call: TRBD1 (6 bases). Trimming took off 3 bases at V and 12 bases at J, with 11 bases between the two ends. The CDR3 loop spans 12 amino acids. Germline V gene lookup returns CDR1 LNHDA and CDR2 SQIVND (reference sequence). CDR3 in amino acids: CASSIHRDQLFF. DNA for the CDR3: TGTGCCAGTAGTATCCACAGGGATCAACTGTTTTTT.

The V gene is TRBV7-2, the J gene TRBJ1-1; no clear D gene. CDR1 is SGHTA and CDR2 is FQGNSA in the germline V gene. Trimming cost V 1 base and J 0 bases, with 6 bases left between them. The CDR3 sequence is 14 residues long. The CDR3 region has the DNA TGTGCCAGCAGCTTAGGCGGGATGAACACTGAAGCTTTCTTT. Protein product: CASSLGGMNTEAFF.

The chain has TRBV5-6 and TRBJ2-7; TRBD1 matches 8 bases. The V gene's germline CDR1 is SGHDT and CDR2 YYEEEE. The CDR3 loop spans 15 amino acids. J gave up 9 bases and V 0 bases, and 11 bases lay outside the gene matches. The CDR3, as DNA: TGTGCCAGCAGCTTGGCGGTCAGGGGGCAGGAGGCGCAGTACTTC. Translated: CASSLAVRGQEAQYF.

The chain recombines TRBV7-2 with TRBJ2-2, with TRBD2 matching over 9 bases. The trim removed 5 bases at V and 4 bases at J, leaving 11 bases unmatched. The germline V gene has CDR1 SGHTA and CDR2 FQGNSA. This CDR3 has 17 residues. CDR3 amino acids: CASSPQRGAARTGELFF. The CDR3 bases are TGTGCCAGCAGCCCGCAGCGGGGGGCCGCGCGCACCGGGGAGCTGTTTTTT.

The chain combines TRBV4-3 with TRBJ2-3; TRBD2 might be the D (7 bases). This CDR3 has 16 amino acids. V lost 1 base, J lost 3 bases, and 14 bases lay in between. Looked up from germline, CDR1 is LGHNA and CDR2 is YSLEER. The CDR3 DNA reads TGCGCCAGCAGCCAAGTGGGGGGGCGAGTGACAGATACGCAGTATTTT. Protein sequence: CASSQVGGRVTDTQYF.

J is TRBJ2-1 and V is TRBV5-1; maybe TRBD1 (6 bases). The V gene's germline CDR1 is SGHRS and CDR2 YFSETQ. The V gene lost 3 bases and the J gene lost 6 bases, with 16 bases spanning the gap. This CDR3 is built from 15 residues. This CDR3 is CASSSTSGTSNEQFF. CDR3 coding DNA: TGCGCCAGCAGCTCGACCTCCGGGACAAGCAATGAGCAGTTCTTC.

Only a few counts were recorded for this clone. The rearrangement joins TRBV10-3 to TRBJ2-3; 7 positions match TRBD2. The V gene end was trimmed by 0 bases and the J gene end by 0 bases; junction bases not matched to a gene: 9. The CDR3 runs 18 residues. Germline CDR1 is ENHRY and CDR2 is SYGVKD. CDR3 coding DNA: TGTGCCATCAGTGAGTCCCAGGAGGGAGGGAGGAGCACAGATACGCAGTATTTT. Encoded protein: CAISESQEGGRSTDTQYF.

This clone has only a few counts. Compared with germline, one end of the junction differs, possibly owing to a read error. The chain uses TRBV7-3 and TRBJ2-2; 8 bases agree with TRBD2. The CDR3 is 16 amino acids. Germline values: CDR1 SGHTA, CDR2 FQGTGA. The CDR3 region has the DNA TGTTCCAGCAGCTTATTCGGGGGGGCGAACACCGGGGAGCTGTTTTTT. This gives the protein CSSSLFGGANTGELFF.

The chain links TRBV6-1 to TRBJ1-6; D perhaps matches TRBD1 (5 bases). Deletions cut 1 base from V and 9 bases from J, with 13 bases between. Germline V gives CDR1 MNHNS, CDR2 SASEGT. The CDR3 covers 15 residues. The CDR3 DNA follows: TGTGCCAGCAGTGAAGGTGGTGGGAGGGGTTCACCCCTCCACTTT. It translates to CASSEGGGRGSPLHF.

The V gene is TRBV2, the J gene TRBJ1-2; TRBD1 might be the D (6 bases). The V end was cut by 4 bases, the J end by 6 bases, with 15 bases between. This CDR3 is 14 amino acids long. Germline V CDR1 and CDR2: SNHLY, FYNNEI. CDR3 nucleotide sequence: TGTGCCAGCAGTGGGGACAATCCGGGTAATGGCTACACCTTC. It specifies CASSGDNPGNGYTF.

The V gene is TRBV5-1, the J gene TRBJ2-7, with TRBD2 matching over 8 bases. The trim removed 1 base at V and 5 bases at J, leaving 5 bases unmatched. Germline loops: CDR1 SGHRS, CDR2 YFSETQ. The CDR3 loop spans 14 amino acids. DNA of the CDR3: TGCGCCAGCAGCTTGCGGGGGGGCCTCCACGAGCAGTACTTC. Its translation: CASSLRGGLHEQYF.

This clone was seen a few times. V is TRBV27 and J is TRBJ2-1, with TRBD2 matching over 11 bases. Germline-derived CDR1 and CDR2 are MNHEY and SMNVEV (reference sequence). The trim removed 5 bases at V and 5 bases at J, leaving 5 bases unmatched. This CDR3 is built from 15 residues. The CDR3 reads CASSPTSGSNNEQFF. CDR3 coding DNA: TGTGCCAGCAGTCCCACTAGCGGGAGCAACAATGAGCAGTTCTTC.

This rearrangement joins TRBV7-9 to TRBJ2-3, with D tentatively TRBD1 (6 bases). Looked up from germline, CDR1 is SEHNR and CDR2 is FQNEAQ (reference sequence). The CDR3 is made up of 16 amino acids. V shed 3 bases and J shed 0 bases, with 13 bases lying between them. This CDR3 reads CASSFRRQGSTDTQYF. In DNA, the CDR3 is TGTGCCAGCAGCTTCCGCCGGCAGGGGAGCACAGATACGCAGTATTTT.